The entry below gives a single T cell receptor beta chain sequence along with its context. Unmatched junction bases numbered 8, after V lost 4 bases and J lost 2 bases. The germline V gene encodes CDR1 SGHRS and CDR2 YFSETQ. This CDR3 spans 15 amino acids. These data are taken from a study of blood T cell repertoires in COVID-19. Across the whole study: Material from acute and convalescent COVID-19 was sourced from the United States, Italy and Spain. In each case, the material was cDNA or gDNA derived from T cells, B-cell-depleted T cells, or PBMCs.

In the authors' methods: Estimates of nucleated cell counts were drawn from the amplification of reference gene primers. Assay: immunoSEQ multiplex PCR; the TCRdb copy retains only in-frame clones and omits some. V and J calls and clone size follow that table, whereas D and trimming were derived from the DNA. The top ten hold over 12% of the sample, which has about 150,000 clones, approximately 78% seen once. This TCR was recovered from a human donor with acute or convalescent COVID-19. The donor label of this sample is uncertain. The gene calls are TRBV5-1 and TRBJ2-5, with TRBD1 matching over 7 bases. The sequencing sample was made of peripheral blood. CDR3 protein: CASSLGTVRQETQYF. CDR3 nucleotide sequence: TGCGCCAGCAGCCTTGGGACAGTCCGTCAAGAGACCCAGTACTTC. Together with reference TRBV5-1 and TRBJ2-5, the CDR3 gives the full variable domain: KAGVTQTPRYLIKTRGQQVTLSCSPISGHRSVSWYQQTPGQGLQFLFEYFSETQRNKGNFPGRFSGRQFSNSRSEMNVSTLELGDSALYLCASSLGTVRQETQYFGPGTRLLVL.